This T cell receptor (beta chain) was sequenced in a study of CD8+CD57+ T cells in acquired aplastic anemia. The wider study: DNA per sorted CD4+ or CD8+ sample ranged roughly 0.19 to 27.4 ug, averaging roughly 3.2 ug. CD4+ cell libraries from healthy donors averaged about 11 million reads.

Both TCR beta VDJ combination and CDR3 sequence profiling were carried out. Genomic DNA was the template for this profiling. TCRdb re-called the reads with MiXCR, one entry per CDR3 protein. The sample lists hundreds of thousands of distinct CDR3 sequences; under 80% were seen once. Per the germline V gene, CDR1 is SGHTA and CDR2 is FQGNSA. Trimming stripped 1 base from V and 4 bases from J, with 14 bases between. This CDR3 contains 15 residues. In this sample, this clonotype turned up many times. The J gene is TRBJ2-7, the V gene TRBV7-2, with a weak D call TRBD2 (5 bases). This receptor was identified in a human donor in good health, serving as a control. The specimen sequenced was sorted CD4+, CD8+, or CD8+CD57+ T cells (not recorded which) from PBMCs. CDR3 sequence reads: CASSLEAGQVYEQYF. The DNA for the CDR3 is TGTGCCAGCAGCTTAGAGGCGGGTCAGGTTTACGAGCAGTACTTC.